This TCR beta chain was profiled in a study of type 1 regulatory T cells (dated by TCRdb to the early 2020s). Regarding the research as a whole: The study characterized an in vitro protocol that generated a Tr1-enriched, alloantigen-specific CD4 T cell product named T-allo10. T-allo10 was being evaluated clinically in patients with hematological malignancies who were receiving allogeneic hematopoietic stem cell transplantation.

The sample was run on an Illumina MiSeq. TCRdb reprocessing: public reads trimmed at Q25 with fastp, clones called with MiXCR, in-frame beta chains kept. Rows are unified per CDR3 protein, each entry keeping the most common DNA and genes. For this sample there are about 97,000 distinct CDR3 sequences; roughly 30% appear just once. The top ten clonotypes cover less than 2.5% of the sample. The sample holds a few counts of this clonotype. The antigen it recognizes is unknown. Per-base qualities were not stored, and no clone one base away is much larger. V is pruned by 3 bases and J by 2 bases, leaving 9 bases of the junction without a gene match. CDR1 and CDR2 are read off the germline V gene (reference sequence) as SGHKS and YYEKEE. From cysteine to phenylalanine, the CDR3 is 18 amino acids long. Only the CDR3 region is kept as DNA, spanning 54 bases read in frame from base 1.

Rearrangement joined TRBV5-5 to TRBJ2-1; TRBD2 matches 12 bases in the middle. This sequence originates from a human donor in good health. The source material was CD4+ T cells, either the whole sample or a sorted fraction (not recorded which). The CDR3 is CASSSATGLAGTYNEQFF. In nucleotide form, the sequence is TGTGCCAGCAGCTCGGCTACGGGACTAGCGGGCACCTACAATGAGCAGTTCTTC. With the rest looked up from the reference TRBV5-5 and TRBJ2-1 genes rather than sequenced, the full variable domain is DAGVTQSPTHLIKTRGQQVTLRCSPISGHKSVSWYQQVLGQGPQFIFQYYEKEERGRGNFPDRFSARQFPNYSSELNVNALLLGDSALYLCASSSATGLAGTYNEQFFGPGTRLTVL.